This T cell receptor (beta chain) was identified in a study of vaccination and CD4 T cells after COVID-19. The treatment was: approximately nine-day PBMC culture with coronavirus spike peptide pools or control peptides (ViraFEST assay). Regarding this clonotype: The antigen remains unidentified.

The CDR3 length is 12 residues. Germline CDR1 is SGHDT and CDR2 is YYEEEE. Cultured CD4+ T cell DNA was sequenced using the Oncomine TCR Beta short-read assay. MiXCR, run by TCRdb on the PCR reads, gives a single entry per CDR3 protein. The sample contains 3,500 to 4,500 distinct CDR3 sequences, 20% to 25% of which appear only once. J is TRBJ2-3 and V is TRBV5-6, with D possibly being TRBD1 (6 bases). The end of the DNA is better explained by TRBJ1-5, so the J call may be wrong. Sequencing used CD4+ T cells from blood, cultured in vitro, obtained after SARS-CoV-2 vaccination. This receptor was taken from a human donor who had recovered from COVID-19. CDR3 coding DNA: TGTGCCAGCAGCCTCAACAGGGTCGCGCAGCATTTT. It encodes CASSLNRVAQHF.